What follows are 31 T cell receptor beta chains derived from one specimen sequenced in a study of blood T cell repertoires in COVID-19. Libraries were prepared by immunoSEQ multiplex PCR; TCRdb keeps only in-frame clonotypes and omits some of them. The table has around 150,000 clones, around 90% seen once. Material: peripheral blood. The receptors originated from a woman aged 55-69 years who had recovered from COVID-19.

The CDR3 protein is CASSSLDRGQKSTDTQYF. Here the CDR3 DNA reads TGTGCCAGCAGCTCGCTGGACAGGGGGCAAAAGAGCACAGATACGCAGTATTTT. The chain joins TRBV13 to TRBJ2-3; 11 bases line up with TRBD1. CDR3 length: 18 amino acids. The junction had 9 bases not matched to a gene; V was cut back by 4 bases and J by 0 bases. CDR1 is PRHDT, CDR2 FYEKMQ, per germline (reference sequence).

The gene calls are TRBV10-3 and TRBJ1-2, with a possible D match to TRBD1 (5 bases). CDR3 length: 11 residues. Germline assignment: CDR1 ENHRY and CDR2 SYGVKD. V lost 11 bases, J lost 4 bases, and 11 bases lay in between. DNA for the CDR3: TGTGCCGCCGGGGGGTCCTATGGCTACACCTTC. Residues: CAAGGSYGYTF.

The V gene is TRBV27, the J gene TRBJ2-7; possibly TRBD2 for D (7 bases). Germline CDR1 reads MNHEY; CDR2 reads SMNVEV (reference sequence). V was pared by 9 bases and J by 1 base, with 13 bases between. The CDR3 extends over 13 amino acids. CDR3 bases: TGTGCCAGTAGGAGGGGGGGGTCCTACGAGCAGTACTTC. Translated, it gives CASRRGGSYEQYF.

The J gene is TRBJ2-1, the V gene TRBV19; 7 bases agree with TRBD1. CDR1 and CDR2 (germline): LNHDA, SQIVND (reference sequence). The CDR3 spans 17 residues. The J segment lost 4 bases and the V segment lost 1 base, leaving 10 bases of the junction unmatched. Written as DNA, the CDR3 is TGTGCCAGTAGTATAGGAGGGGGCGCGCCAAATTACAATGAGCAGTTCTTC. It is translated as CASSIGGGAPNYNEQFF.

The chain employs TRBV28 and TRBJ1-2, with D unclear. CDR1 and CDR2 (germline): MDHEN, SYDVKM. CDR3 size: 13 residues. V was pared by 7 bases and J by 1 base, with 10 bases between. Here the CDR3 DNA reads TGTGCCAGCAACCTAGATCTTAACTATGGCTACACCTTC. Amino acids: CASNLDLNYGYTF.

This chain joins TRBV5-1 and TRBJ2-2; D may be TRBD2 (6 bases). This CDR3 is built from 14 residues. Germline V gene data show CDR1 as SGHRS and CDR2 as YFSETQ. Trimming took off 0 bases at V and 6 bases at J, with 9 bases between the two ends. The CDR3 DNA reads TGCGCCAGCAGCTTGGATCCGGGAGCCGGGGAGCTGTTTTTT. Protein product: CASSLDPGAGELFF.

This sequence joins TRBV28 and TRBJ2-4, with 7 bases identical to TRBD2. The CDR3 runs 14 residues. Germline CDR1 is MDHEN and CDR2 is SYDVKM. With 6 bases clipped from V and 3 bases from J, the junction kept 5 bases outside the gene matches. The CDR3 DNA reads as TGTGCCAGCAGCCCGGGGGGAGTCAAAAACATTCAGTACTTC. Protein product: CASSPGGVKNIQYF.

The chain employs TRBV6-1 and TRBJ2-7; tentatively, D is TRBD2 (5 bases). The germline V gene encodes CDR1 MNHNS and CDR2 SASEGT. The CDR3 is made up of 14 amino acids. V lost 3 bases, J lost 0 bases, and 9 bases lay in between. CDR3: CASSETGSSYEQYF. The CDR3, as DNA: TGTGCCAGCAGTGAGACGGGGAGCTCCTACGAGCAGTACTTC.

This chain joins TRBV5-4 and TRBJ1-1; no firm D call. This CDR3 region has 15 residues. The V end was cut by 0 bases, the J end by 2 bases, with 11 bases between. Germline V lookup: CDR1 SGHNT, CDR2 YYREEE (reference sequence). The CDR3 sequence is CASSLVVEGNTEAFF. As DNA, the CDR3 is TGTGCCAGCAGCTTGGTCGTAGAGGGAAACACTGAAGCTTTCTTT.

The CDR3 DNA sequence: TGCGCCAGCAGCTTGCGACAGATGAACACTGAAGCTTTCTTT. This gives the protein CASSLRQMNTEAFF. This rearrangement joins TRBV5-1 to TRBJ1-1; D may be TRBD1 (5 bases). V dropped 1 base and J dropped 0 bases, with 7 bases sitting between them. The CDR3 totals 14 residues. The V gene's germline CDR1 is SGHRS and CDR2 YFSETQ.

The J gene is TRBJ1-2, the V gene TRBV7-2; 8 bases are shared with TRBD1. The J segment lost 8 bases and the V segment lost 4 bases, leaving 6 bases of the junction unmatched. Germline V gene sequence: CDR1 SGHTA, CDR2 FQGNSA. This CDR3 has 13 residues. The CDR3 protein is CASSSQGARGYTF. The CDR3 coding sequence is TGTGCCAGCAGCTCCCAGGGGGCGCGGGGCTACACCTTC. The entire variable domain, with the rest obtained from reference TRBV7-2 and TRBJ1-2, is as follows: GAGVSQSPSNKVTEKGKDVELRCDPISGHTALYWYRQSLGQGLEFLIYFQGNSAPDKSGLPSDRFSAERTGGSVSTLTIQRTQQEDSAVYLCASSSQGARGYTFGSGTRLTVV.

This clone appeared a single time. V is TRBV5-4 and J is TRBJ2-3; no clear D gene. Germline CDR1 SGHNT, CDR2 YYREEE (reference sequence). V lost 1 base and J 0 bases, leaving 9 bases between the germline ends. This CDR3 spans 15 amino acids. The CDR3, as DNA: TGTGCCAGCAGCTTGAGTCAGACTAGCACAGATACGCAGTATTTT. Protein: CASSLSQTSTDTQYF.

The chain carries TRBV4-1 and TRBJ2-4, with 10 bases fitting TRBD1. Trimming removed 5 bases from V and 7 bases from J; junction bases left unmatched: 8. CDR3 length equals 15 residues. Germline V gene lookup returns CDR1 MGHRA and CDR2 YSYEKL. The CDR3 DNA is TGCGCCAGCAGCTCGGCCGGGACAGGGGCGAACATTCAGTACTTC. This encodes CASSSAGTGANIQYF.

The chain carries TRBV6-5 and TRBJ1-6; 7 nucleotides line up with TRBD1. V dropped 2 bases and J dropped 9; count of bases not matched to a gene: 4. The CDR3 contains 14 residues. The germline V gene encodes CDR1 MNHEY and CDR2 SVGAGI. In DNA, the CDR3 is TGTGCCAGCAGTTACGGGACAGTGGGTTCACCCCTCCACTTT. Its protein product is CASSYGTVGSPLHF.

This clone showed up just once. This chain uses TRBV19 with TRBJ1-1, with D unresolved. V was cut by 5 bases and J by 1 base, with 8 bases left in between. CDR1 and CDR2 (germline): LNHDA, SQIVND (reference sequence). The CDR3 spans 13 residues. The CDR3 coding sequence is TGTGCCAGTAGTCAGACACCGAACACTGAAGCTTTCTTT. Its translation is CASSQTPNTEAFF.

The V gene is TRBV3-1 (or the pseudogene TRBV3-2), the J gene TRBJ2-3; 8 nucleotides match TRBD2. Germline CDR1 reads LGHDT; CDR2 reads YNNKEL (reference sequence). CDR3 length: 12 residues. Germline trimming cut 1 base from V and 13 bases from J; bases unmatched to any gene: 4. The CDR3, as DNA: TGTGCCAGCAGCCAAGGCCCAGCGGGGGAGTATTTT. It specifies CASSQGPAGEYF.

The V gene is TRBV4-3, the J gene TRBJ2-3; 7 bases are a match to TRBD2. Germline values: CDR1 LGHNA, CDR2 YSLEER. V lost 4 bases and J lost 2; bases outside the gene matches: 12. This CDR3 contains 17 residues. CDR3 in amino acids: CASSRYSSGVPTDTQYF. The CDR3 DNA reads TGCGCCAGCAGCCGCTATTCGAGCGGGGTGCCCACAGATACGCAGTATTTT.

For the CDR3, the DNA is TGCGCCAGCAGCTTGGAAACAGGGGGCTCGAATGGCTACACCTTC. Encoded protein: CASSLETGGSNGYTF. This chain links TRBV5-1 with TRBJ1-2; 9 bases agree with TRBD1. The V segment lost 0 bases and the J segment 6 bases; nucleotides outside the gene matches: 6. This CDR3 is built from 15 residues. Germline loops: CDR1 SGHRS, CDR2 YFSETQ.

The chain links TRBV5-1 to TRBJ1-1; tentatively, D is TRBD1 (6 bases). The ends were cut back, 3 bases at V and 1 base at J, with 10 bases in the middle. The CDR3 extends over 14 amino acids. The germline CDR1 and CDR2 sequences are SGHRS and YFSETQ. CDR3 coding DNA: TGCGCCAGCAGCTCGGACAGTGCGAACACTGAAGCTTTCTTT. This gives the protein CASSSDSANTEAFF.

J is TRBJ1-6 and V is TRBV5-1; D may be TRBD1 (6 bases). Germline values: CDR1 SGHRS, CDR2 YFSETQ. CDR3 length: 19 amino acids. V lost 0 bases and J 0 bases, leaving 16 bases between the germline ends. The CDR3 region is CASSLGFQGSSSYNSPLHF. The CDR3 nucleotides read TGCGCCAGCAGCTTGGGGTTCCAGGGGTCAAGCTCCTATAATTCACCCCTCCACTTT.

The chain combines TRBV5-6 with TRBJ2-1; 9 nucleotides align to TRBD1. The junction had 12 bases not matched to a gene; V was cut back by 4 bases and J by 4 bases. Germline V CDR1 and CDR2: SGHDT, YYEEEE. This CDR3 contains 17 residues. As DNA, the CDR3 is TGTGCCAGCAGCCCAGGTGGGCGGGACAGGGCTTACAATGAGCAGTTCTTC. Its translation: CASSPGGRDRAYNEQFF.

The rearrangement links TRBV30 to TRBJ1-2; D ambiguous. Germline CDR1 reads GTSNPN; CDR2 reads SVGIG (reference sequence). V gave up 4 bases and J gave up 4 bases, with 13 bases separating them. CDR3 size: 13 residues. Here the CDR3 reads CAWTGSEGYGYTF. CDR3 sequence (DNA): TGTGCCTGGACCGGGTCCGAGGGCTATGGCTACACCTTC.

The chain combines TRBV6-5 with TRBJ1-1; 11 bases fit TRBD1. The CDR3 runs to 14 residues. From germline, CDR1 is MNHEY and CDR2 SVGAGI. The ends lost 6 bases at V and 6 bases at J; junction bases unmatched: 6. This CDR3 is CASRWTGGTSEAFF. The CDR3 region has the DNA TGTGCCAGCAGATGGACAGGGGGCACATCTGAAGCTTTCTTT.

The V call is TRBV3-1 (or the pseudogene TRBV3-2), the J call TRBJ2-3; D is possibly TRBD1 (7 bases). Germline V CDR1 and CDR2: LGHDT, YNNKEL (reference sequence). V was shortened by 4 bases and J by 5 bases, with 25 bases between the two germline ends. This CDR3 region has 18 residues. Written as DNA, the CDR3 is TGTGCCAGCAGCCCAGAGCGCGAAGGCCCAGGGGGGATAGATACGCAGTATTTT. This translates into CASSPEREGPGGIDTQYF.

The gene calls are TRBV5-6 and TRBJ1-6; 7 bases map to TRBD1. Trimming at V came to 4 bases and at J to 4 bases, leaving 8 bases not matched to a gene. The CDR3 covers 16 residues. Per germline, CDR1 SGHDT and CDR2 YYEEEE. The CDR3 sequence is CASSETGTAYNSPLHF. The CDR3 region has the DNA TGTGCCAGCAGCGAAACCGGGACAGCATATAATTCACCCCTCCACTTT.

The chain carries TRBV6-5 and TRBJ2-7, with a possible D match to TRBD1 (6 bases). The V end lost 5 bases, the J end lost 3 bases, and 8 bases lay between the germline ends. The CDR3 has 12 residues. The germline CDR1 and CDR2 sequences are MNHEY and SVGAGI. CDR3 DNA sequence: TGTGCCAGCAGTAAGGACAGCTACGAGCAGTACTTC. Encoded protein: CASSKDSYEQYF.

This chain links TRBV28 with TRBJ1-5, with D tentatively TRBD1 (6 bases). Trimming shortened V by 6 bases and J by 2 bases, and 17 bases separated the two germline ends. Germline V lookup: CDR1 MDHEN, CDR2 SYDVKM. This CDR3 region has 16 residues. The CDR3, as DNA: TGTGCCAGCAGCTTTCAACCGGGACACGGCAATCAGCCCCAGCATTTT. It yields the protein CASSFQPGHGNQPQHF.

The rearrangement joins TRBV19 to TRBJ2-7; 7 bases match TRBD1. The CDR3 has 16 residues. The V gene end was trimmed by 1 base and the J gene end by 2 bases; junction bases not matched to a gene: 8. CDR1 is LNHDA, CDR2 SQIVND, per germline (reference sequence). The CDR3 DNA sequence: TGTGCCAGTAGTATAGCTCGAGGGGACAGCACCTACGAGCAGTACTTC. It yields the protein CASSIARGDSTYEQYF.

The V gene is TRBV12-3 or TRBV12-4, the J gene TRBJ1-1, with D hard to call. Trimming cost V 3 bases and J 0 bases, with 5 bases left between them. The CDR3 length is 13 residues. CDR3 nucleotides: TGTGCCAGCAGTTTTCTTCTGAACACTGAAGCTTTCTTT. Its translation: CASSFLLNTEAFF.

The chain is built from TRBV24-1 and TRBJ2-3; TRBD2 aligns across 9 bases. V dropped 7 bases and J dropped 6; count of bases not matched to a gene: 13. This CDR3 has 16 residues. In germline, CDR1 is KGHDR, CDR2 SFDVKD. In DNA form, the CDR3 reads TGTGCCACCAGCACTCAGCGGGGGGCGGCAGGGGATACGCAGTATTTT. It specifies CATSTQRGAAGDTQYF.

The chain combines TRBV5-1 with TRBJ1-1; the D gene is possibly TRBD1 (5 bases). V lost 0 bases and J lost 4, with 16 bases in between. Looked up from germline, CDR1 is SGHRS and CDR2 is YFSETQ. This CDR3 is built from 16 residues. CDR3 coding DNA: TGCGCCAGCAGCTTGGCCATTGGGGGAGCGGGCACTGAAGCTTTCTTT. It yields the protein CASSLAIGGAGTEAFF.